This is a list of T cell receptor beta chains from one sample in a study of immune cell composition in non-small cell lung cancer. Sequenced by immunoSEQ multiplex PCR; TCRdb stores in-frame clones only, minus some. The sample contains around 3,000 clones, 75% of which appear only once. Input material: lung tumor tissue. These receptors all stem from a human donor with non-small cell lung cancer. CDR3s include the opening cysteine and the closing phenylalanine or tryptophan. Fields, in order: J gene, D gene, clone size, V gene, CDR3 length, CDR3 DNA, CDR3 protein. The D gene is left open where the match is weak. Only part of the rows carry a size: once, few, many, or a class if the clone is expanded.

J: TRBJ1-1; D: -; size: -; V: TRBV5-5; length: 13; DNA: TGTGCCAGCAGCTTGGCTTCCAGGGGTGAAGCTTTCTTT; CDR3: CASSLASRGEAFF
J: TRBJ1-2; D: TRBD1; size: -; V: TRBV5-6; length: 13; DNA: TGTGCCAGCAGCATACAGGGGTCCTATGGCTACACCTTC; CDR3: CASSIQGSYGYTF
J: TRBJ2-3; D: -; size: -; V: TRBV19; length: 14; DNA: TGTGCCAGTAGTGTCGGACAGCGCACAGATACGCAGTATTTT; CDR3: CASSVGQRTDTQYF
J: TRBJ1-1; D: TRBD1; size: -; V: TRBV19; length: 16; DNA: TGTGCCAGCCACCACGCACAGGGGCGGGAGAACACTGAAGCTTTCTTT; CDR3: CASHHAQGRENTEAFF
J: TRBJ2-3; D: -; size: -; V: TRBV5-8; length: 15; DNA: TGTGCCAGCAGCTTGGCATCAGACAACACAGATACGCAGTATTTT; CDR3: CASSLASDNTDTQYF
J: TRBJ1-2; D: -; size: -; V: TRBV27; length: 15; DNA: TGTGCCAGCACTCTAAGGGGAGGAATTAACTATGGCTACACCTTC; CDR3: CASTLRGGINYGYTF
J: TRBJ2-3; D: TRBD1; size: -; V: TRBV9; length: 16; DNA: TGTGCCAGCAGCCCCAGGGACAGGGGGGGAAAAGATACGCAGTATTTT; CDR3: CASSPRDRGGKDTQYF
J: TRBJ1-5; D: -; size: -; V: TRBV19; length: 14; DNA: TGTGCCAGTAGTATAAGTGAGGGTTTGCAGCCCCAGCATTTT; CDR3: CASSISEGLQPQHF
J: TRBJ1-2; D: -; size: -; V: TRBV27; length: 13; DNA: TGTGCCAGCAGTTGGGAGGGGAACTATGGCTACACCTTC; CDR3: CASSWEGNYGYTF
J: TRBJ2-4; D: TRBD2; size: -; V: TRBV9; length: 20; DNA: TGTGCCAGCAGCGACTCGACTAGCGGGGGCCTAGCCCCAGGCAAAAACATTCAGTACTTC; CDR3: CASSDSTSGGLAPGKNIQYF
J: TRBJ1-1; D: -; size: -; V: TRBV19; length: 14; DNA: TGTGCCAGTAGTATAGGCAGGAAACCCACTGAAGCTTTCTTT; CDR3: CASSIGRKPTEAFF
J: TRBJ2-1; D: -; size: -; V: TRBV1; length: 15; DNA: TGCACCAGCAGCCAAATAGGACTAGCGACAAATGAGCAGTTCTTC; CDR3: CTSSQIGLATNEQFF
J: TRBJ1-1; D: -; size: -; V: TRBV9; length: 13; DNA: TGTGCCAGCAGCGTAAGCCTGAACACTGAAGCTTTCTTT; CDR3: CASSVSLNTEAFF
J: TRBJ1-1; D: -; size: -; V: TRBV11-2; length: 14; DNA: TGTGCCAGCGGAGAAACAACGGCGAGCACTGAAGCTTTCTTT; CDR3: CASGETTASTEAFF
J: TRBJ1-1; D: -; size: large; V: TRBV6-5; length: 12; DNA: TGTGCCAGCAGTTACCGGGGGGGTGAAGCTTTCTTT; CDR3: CASSYRGGEAFF
J: TRBJ2-1; D: TRBD1; size: -; V: TRBV7-2; length: 15; DNA: TGTGCCAGCAGCTTGGGACAGGGGCGCAACAATGAGCAGTTCTTC; CDR3: CASSLGQGRNNEQFF
J: TRBJ2-5; D: -; size: -; V: TRBV2; length: 13; DNA: TGTGCCAGCACAGGGCAACGTGGGGAGACCCAGTACTTC; CDR3: CASTGQRGETQYF
J: TRBJ2-1; D: -; size: -; V: TRBV11-3; length: 18; DNA: TGTGCCAGCAGCACAGAGGGCCGGGATCTTAGCTCCTACAATGAGCAGTTCTTC; CDR3: CASSTEGRDLSSYNEQFF
J: TRBJ2-7; D: -; size: -; V: TRBV4-2; length: 16; DNA: TGTGCCAGCAGCCAAGATTCAGGACAGTTTGACTACGAGCAGTACTTC; CDR3: CASSQDSGQFDYEQYF
J: TRBJ1-5; D: TRBD1; size: once; V: TRBV5-1; length: 15; DNA: TGCGCCAGCAGCTTGAGTACAGGGGGGTCTCAGCCCCAGCATTTT; CDR3: CASSLSTGGSQPQHF
J: TRBJ2-1; D: TRBD2; size: -; V: TRBV6-5; length: 15; DNA: TGTGCCAGCAGTAACCCGGGACTAGCGGGAAATGAGCAGTTCTTC; CDR3: CASSNPGLAGNEQFF
J: TRBJ2-5; D: TRBD1; size: -; V: TRBV7-2; length: 16; DNA: TGTGCCAGCAGCTTAGCGGGACAGGGATTACAAGAGACCCAGTACTTC; CDR3: CASSLAGQGLQETQYF
J: TRBJ1-4; D: -; size: -; V: TRBV2; length: 16; DNA: TGTGCCAGCAGTGAAGGGTGGGAGGTAGCTAATGAAAAACTGTTTTTT; CDR3: CASSEGWEVANEKLFF
J: TRBJ2-1; D: TRBD1; size: -; V: TRBV27; length: 12; DNA: TGTGCCACCAAAGGGGGCGACAATGAGCAGTTCTTC; CDR3: CATKGGDNEQFF
J: TRBJ2-2; D: -; size: -; V: TRBV13; length: 14; DNA: TGTGCCAGCAGCTTAGTTTCGAGCACCGGGGAGCTGTTTTTT; CDR3: CASSLVSSTGELFF
J: TRBJ2-2; D: -; size: -; V: TRBV19; length: 16; DNA: TGTGCCAGTAGTTTAAAAGTAGGGGGGGGGACCGGGGAGCTGTTTTTT; CDR3: CASSLKVGGGTGELFF
J: TRBJ2-7; D: -; size: -; V: TRBV21-1; length: 19; DNA: TGTGCCAGCCGGCGGAGGCGCAAGAGGCGGAATCCTAAGACCTACGAGCAGTACTTC; CDR3: CASRRRRKRRNPKTYEQYF
J: TRBJ1-1; D: -; size: -; V: TRBV6-5; length: 14; DNA: TGTGCCAGCAGTTACTCGATGCAGGGCACTGAAGCTTTCTTT; CDR3: CASSYSMQGTEAFF
J: TRBJ1-4; D: TRBD1; size: -; V: TRBV10-3; length: 14; DNA: TGTGCCATCAGTGCCCAGGACAGGGTTGAAAAACTGTTTTTT; CDR3: CAISAQDRVEKLFF
J: TRBJ2-3; D: TRBD2; size: -; V: TRBV10-3; length: 13; DNA: TGTGCCTCCCTAGCGGGGGAGGCAGATACGCAGTATTTT; CDR3: CASLAGEADTQYF
J: TRBJ2-4; D: -; size: -; V: TRBV19; length: 16; DNA: TGTGCCAGTAGTATAGGGGGCACTCTAGCCAAAAACATTCAGTACTTC; CDR3: CASSIGGTLAKNIQYF
J: TRBJ2-7; D: -; size: few; V: TRBV5-5; length: 15; DNA: TGTGCCAGCAGCTTGACCCCATCCGGGAACTACGAGCAGTACTTC; CDR3: CASSLTPSGNYEQYF
J: TRBJ2-3; D: TRBD1; size: -; V: TRBV7-3; length: 14; DNA: TGTGCCAGCAGCTCGACAGGGAACACAGATACGCAGTATTTT; CDR3: CASSSTGNTDTQYF
J: TRBJ2-2; D: -; size: -; V: TRBV7-2; length: 16; DNA: TGTGCCAGCAGCTTAAAAGCAGCGGTCCGCACCGGGGAGCTGTTTTTT; CDR3: CASSLKAAVRTGELFF
J: TRBJ2-7; D: -; size: -; V: TRBV20-1; length: 11; DNA: TGCAGTGCTAGAGGTGGAGACGAGCAGTACTTC; CDR3: CSARGGDEQYF